The 23 T cell receptor beta chains below were found in one sample sequenced in a study of technical replicates of blood from a few donors. Measured with immunoSEQ multiplex PCR; TCRdb has only the in-frame clones, and not every one. The sample lists approximately 70,000 clones, approximately 91% occurring once. The sequencing sample was made of PBMCs. The receptor set was obtained from a human donor in good health. Some clones in this sample may be carry-over from other donors' samples.

The gene calls are TRBV7-3 and TRBJ2-6, with D possibly TRBD1 on 7 matching bases. Germline assignment: CDR1 SGHTA and CDR2 FQGTGA. The length of the CDR3 is 18 residues. Trimming shortened V by 5 bases and J by 0 bases, and 17 bases separated the two germline ends. CDR3 residues: CASSPARDRSSGANVLTF. The CDR3 coding sequence is TGTGCCAGCAGCCCTGCGCGGGACAGAAGCTCTGGGGCCAACGTCCTGACTTTC.

The V call is TRBV30, the J call TRBJ2-7; D possibly corresponds to TRBD1 (6 bases). Germline-derived CDR1 and CDR2 are GTSNPN and SVGIG (reference sequence). The length of the CDR3 is 12 residues. Trimming took 3 bases from V and 4 from J, leaving 10 bases between them. The CDR3 nucleotides read TGTGCCTGGAGGGACAGTGGGTACGAGCAGTACTTC. Protein product: CAWRDSGYEQYF. Looking up the rest from reference TRBV30 and TRBJ2-7 gives the full variable domain: SQTIHQWPATLVQPVGSPLSLECTVEGTSNPNLYWYRQAAGRGLQLLFYSVGIGQISSEVPQNLSASRPQDRQFILSSKKLLLSDSGFYLCAWRDSGYEQYFGPGTRLTVT.

The rearrangement uses TRBV4-1 and TRBJ2-1; 8 bases fit TRBD2. Germline trimming cut 4 bases from V and 0 bases from J; bases unmatched to any gene: 11. CDR3 length equals 18 residues. Per germline, CDR1 MGHRA and CDR2 YSYEKL. The CDR3: CASSPPPISGISYNEQFF. CDR3 DNA sequence: TGCGCCAGCAGCCCACCCCCAATTAGCGGGATCTCCTACAATGAGCAGTTCTTC.

The chain carries TRBV7-6 and TRBJ2-2; 7 bases fit TRBD2. Germline V gives CDR1 SGHVS, CDR2 FNYEAQ. The CDR3 runs 18 residues. With 5 bases clipped from V and 4 bases from J, the junction kept 16 bases outside the gene matches. The CDR3 spells CASSTPLGAGLSTGELFF. The CDR3 coding sequence is TGTGCCAGCAGCACACCCCTGGGAGCGGGGTTATCCACCGGGGAGCTGTTTTTT. Supplemented by reference TRBV7-6 and TRBJ2-2, the full variable domain reads GAGVSQSPRYKVTKRGQDVALRCDPISGHVSLYWYRQALGQGPEFLTYFNYEAQQDKSGLPNDRFSAERPEGSISTLTIQRTEQRDSAMYRCASSTPLGAGLSTGELFFGEGSRLTVL.

The chain links TRBV20-1 to TRBJ1-2; D is undetermined. The CDR3 length is 11 residues. With 6 bases removed from V and 9 bases from J, the gap between germline ends came to 14 bases. The germline CDR1 and CDR2 sequences are DFQATT and SNEGSKA (reference sequence). Written as DNA, the CDR3 is TGCAGTGCCCACTCGGGATCCAGCTACACCTTC. It encodes CSAHSGSSYTF.

This clone was picked up many times. Mismatch with germline at one junction end may stem from a read error. The chain combines TRBV4-2 with TRBJ2-1; TRBD2 agrees at 12 bases. CDR1 is LGHNA and CDR2 is YNFKEQ in the germline V gene. This CDR3 is 17 amino acids long. The chain's CDR3 is CASSQDRTSGVYSEQFF. The CDR3 coding sequence is TGTGCCAGCAGCCAAGATAGGACTAGCGGGGTGTACAGTGAGCAGTTCTTC.

V is TRBV5-1 and J is TRBJ2-5; a possible D gene is TRBD2 (6 bases). This CDR3 has 13 amino acids. Germline V gene data show CDR1 as SGHRS and CDR2 as YFSETQ. V dropped 6 bases and J dropped 4 bases, with 13 bases sitting between them. This CDR3 reads CASNSGGTETQYF. CDR3 DNA: TGCGCCAGCAACTCTGGAGGGACAGAGACCCAGTACTTC.

The chain uses TRBV7-3 and TRBJ2-1; 8 bases are a match to TRBD2. Unmatched junction bases numbered 2, after V lost 3 bases and J lost 1 base. The germline gives CDR1 SGHTA, CDR2 FQGTGA. The CDR3 covers 15 residues. The CDR3 loop is CASSLGLGSYNEQFF. The CDR3 DNA sequence: TGTGCCAGCAGCTTGGGACTAGGTTCCTACAATGAGCAGTTCTTC.

The V call is TRBV28, the J call TRBJ2-2; 7 bases line up with TRBD1. V shed 5 bases, J shed 4 bases, and the junction held 7 bases outside the gene matches. Germline loops: CDR1 MDHEN, CDR2 SYDVKM. This CDR3 contains 15 residues. CDR3 loop: CASSSLGGFTGELFF. The DNA of the CDR3 is TGTGCCAGCAGTAGTTTAGGGGGCTTCACCGGGGAGCTGTTTTTT.

The genes are TRBV4-2 and TRBJ2-2; TRBD1 agrees at 7 bases. CDR1 is LGHNA and CDR2 is YNFKEQ in the germline V gene. Trimming at V came to 8 bases and at J to 2 bases, leaving 2 bases not matched to a gene. The CDR3 runs to 13 residues. DNA for the CDR3: TGTGCCAGCCGGGACAGCAACACCGGGGAGCTGTTTTTT. The encoded protein is CASRDSNTGELFF.

The rearrangement uses TRBV6-6 and TRBJ2-7, with 7 bases identical to TRBD1. The CDR3 consists of 12 residues. Germline CDR1 and CDR2: MNHNY and SVGAGI (reference sequence). V trimming: 7 bases; J trimming: 4 bases; junction bases outside the gene matches: 4. The CDR3 loop is CASKPGGYEQYF. As DNA, the CDR3 is TGTGCCAGCAAACCAGGGGGTTACGAGCAGTACTTC.

The chain joins TRBV6-1 to TRBJ1-5, with 10 bases aligning to TRBD1. Germline V lookup: CDR1 MNHNS, CDR2 SASEGT. The CDR3 runs 13 residues. With 6 bases clipped from V and 6 bases from J, the junction kept 2 bases outside the gene matches. The CDR3 protein is CASRTGGGQPQHF. For the CDR3, the DNA is TGTGCCAGCAGGACAGGGGGCGGTCAGCCCCAGCATTTT.

The chain is built from TRBV5-8 and TRBJ2-7; 13 nucleotides agree with TRBD2. Germline V gene data show CDR1 as SGHTS and CDR2 as YDEGEE. This CDR3 contains 17 residues. The V and J ends lost 0 bases and 2 bases, in that order; junction bases with no gene match: 5. CDR3 in amino acids: CASSLEAGTSGTYEQYF. As DNA, the CDR3 is TGTGCCAGCAGCTTGGAAGCGGGGACTAGCGGGACCTACGAGCAGTACTTC.

J is TRBJ1-2 and V is TRBV27, with no clear D. Looked up from germline, CDR1 is MNHEY and CDR2 is SMNVEV (reference sequence). V was pared by 9 bases and J by 0 bases, with 23 bases between. The CDR3 contains 17 residues. CDR3 in amino acids: CARRGMATTEPNYGYTF. CDR3 in DNA: TGTGCCAGGAGAGGGATGGCTACGACCGAGCCTAACTATGGCTACACCTTC.

V is TRBV7-3 and J is TRBJ2-3; no reliable D call. Trimming stripped 4 bases from V and 3 bases from J, with 11 bases between. The CDR3 is made up of 14 amino acids. The germline V gene encodes CDR1 SGHTA and CDR2 FQGTGA. Written as DNA, the CDR3 is TGTGCCAGCAGCTCCCCCTCTTCGACAGATACGCAGTATTTT. This sequence encodes CASSSPSSTDTQYF.

The CDR3 here is CASSQPTQGNTEAFF. CDR3 coding DNA: TGTGCCAGCAGCCAACCAACACAGGGGAACACTGAAGCTTTCTTT. The chain is built from TRBV4-2 and TRBJ1-1; the D gene is possibly TRBD1 (6 bases). V was pared by 2 bases and J by 1 base, with 11 bases between. CDR3 length equals 15 residues. Germline V gene data show CDR1 as LGHNA and CDR2 as YNFKEQ.

This clone is labeled medium-sized. The chain joins TRBV6-1 to TRBJ2-7; 8 bases are a match to TRBD1. The CDR3 is 16 residues long. V trimming: 0 bases; J trimming: 0 bases; junction bases outside the gene matches: 4. Germline assignment: CDR1 MNHNS and CDR2 SASEGT. The CDR3 DNA is TGTGCCAGCAGTGAAGCGCTCGGGACAGGCTCCTACGAGCAGTACTTC. Translated, it gives CASSEALGTGSYEQYF.

V usage is TRBV2 and J usage is TRBJ1-4; maybe TRBD1 (5 bases). The germline V gene encodes CDR1 SNHLY and CDR2 FYNNEI. CDR3 length: 14 amino acids. V lost 5 bases to trimming and J lost 2 bases, with 9 bases between them. CDR3 in DNA: TGTGCCAGCAGTCCCAGGGTTACTAATGAAAAACTGTTTTTT. Amino acid sequence: CASSPRVTNEKLFF.

The rearrangement joins TRBV4-3 to TRBJ2-7, with TRBD2 matching over 11 bases. The CDR3 runs 15 residues. CDR1 is LGHNA, CDR2 YSLEER, per germline. Trimming took 1 base from V and 5 from J; bases not matched to a gene: 4. This CDR3 reads CASSQVAGGTDEQYF. CDR3 bases: TGCGCCAGCAGCCAAGTAGCGGGAGGGACCGACGAGCAGTACTTC.

The chain links TRBV7-2 to TRBJ2-3; tentative D call: TRBD2 (6 bases). V lost 1 base and J lost 5, with 16 bases in between. The CDR3 runs to 16 residues. Germline V CDR1 and CDR2: SGHTA, FQGNSA. This chain's CDR3 is CASSLVVVTRGDTQYF. CDR3 sequence (DNA): TGTGCCAGCAGCTTAGTAGTGGTGACTAGAGGAGATACGCAGTATTTT. The whole variable domain, remainder taken from reference TRBV7-2 and TRBJ2-3, is GAGVSQSPSNKVTEKGKDVELRCDPISGHTALYWYRQSLGQGLEFLIYFQGNSAPDKSGLPSDRFSAERTGGSVSTLTIQRTQQEDSAVYLCASSLVVVTRGDTQYFGPGTRLTVL.

This chain links TRBV4-3 with TRBJ2-1, with TRBD2 matching over 10 bases. With V trimmed by 0 bases and J by 8 bases, 10 bases remained unmatched. Germline V CDR1 and CDR2: LGHNA, YSLEER. The CDR3 runs to 17 residues. The CDR3 reads CASSQDLSGGAGDEQFF. In nucleotides, the CDR3 is TGCGCCAGCAGCCAAGATCTCAGCGGGGGGGCTGGGGATGAGCAGTTCTTC.

This sequence joins TRBV18 and TRBJ2-7, with TRBD2 matching 12 bases. Germline CDR1 KGHSH, CDR2 LQKENI. This CDR3 spans 15 amino acids. Trimming cost V 4 bases and J 6 bases; bases outside gene matches: 7. The CDR3 loop is CASSRLAGELREQYF. As DNA, the CDR3 is TGTGCCAGCTCACGACTAGCGGGAGAGTTACGCGAGCAGTACTTC.

The chain joins TRBV7-6 to TRBJ2-1; 13 bases match TRBD2. Germline CDR1 reads SGHVS; CDR2 reads FNYEAQ. The CDR3 spans 16 residues. V lost 2 bases and J lost 5; bases outside the gene matches: 3. Here the CDR3 reads CASSLYGLAGDNEQFF. CDR3 sequence (DNA): TGTGCCAGCAGCTTATATGGACTAGCGGGAGACAATGAGCAGTTCTTC.